The clone carrying this TCR beta chain was seen ten or more times. Unique molecular identifiers were attached to individual cDNA molecules within the library. TCRdb reprocessed the RACE reads via MiXCR and lists one record per CDR3 protein. The sample holds 84,000 or so distinct CDR3 sequences, about a tenth seen once. This sample is drawn from a study of human T cells and chemical hapten exposure. The time point is: patch test 2, 6 weeks after DPC sensitization. Sample treatment: therapeutic diphenylcyclopropenone sensitization with weekly scalp DPC. V lost 5 bases and J 0 bases, leaving 11 bases between the germline ends. The V gene's germline CDR1 is SGHRS and CDR2 YFSETQ. The CDR3 runs to 14 residues.

This clonotype was sampled from a woman in her twenties or thirties with alopecia areata. Some clones in this sample may be carry-over from other donors' samples. The sequencing used whole blood, collected in connection with sensitization to the hapten diphenylcyclopropenone (DPC). The gene calls are TRBV5-1 and TRBJ1-1, with D tentatively TRBD1 (5 bases). CDR3 sequence: CASSYDSMNTEAFF. CDR3 DNA sequence: TGCGCCAGCAGTTACGACAGCATGAACACTGAAGCTTTCTTT. The full variable domain, in which reference TRBV5-1 and TRBJ1-1 provide the parts outside the CDR3, is KAGVTQTPRYLIKTRGQQVTLSCSPISGHRSVSWYQQTPGQGLQFLFEYFSETQRNKGNFPGRFSGRQFSNSRSEMNVSTLELGDSALYLCASSYDSMNTEAFFGQGTRLTVV.